This TCR beta chain appears in the sequencing data of a study of blood T cell repertoires in COVID-19. About the research overall: Sites in the United States, Italy and Spain provided acute and convalescent COVID-19 samples.

Germline CDR1 reads ENHRY; CDR2 reads SYGVKD. V was clipped by 8 bases and J by 6 bases; unmatched bases: 12. The CDR3 is 14 residues long. Sequenced by immunoSEQ multiplex PCR; TCRdb stores in-frame clones only, minus some. The data show about 120,000 clones, with roughly 82% seen just once and around 10% held by the top ten. The clonotype originates from a human donor in a cohort sampled during active COVID-19. The sample taken for sequencing was peripheral blood. The genes are TRBV10-3 and TRBJ2-7, with 8 bases fitting TRBD1. The CDR3 coding sequence is TGTGCCATCGCGGTTGGAGGACAGGGTTCCGAGCAGTACTTC. Translating gives CAIAVGGQGSEQYF.